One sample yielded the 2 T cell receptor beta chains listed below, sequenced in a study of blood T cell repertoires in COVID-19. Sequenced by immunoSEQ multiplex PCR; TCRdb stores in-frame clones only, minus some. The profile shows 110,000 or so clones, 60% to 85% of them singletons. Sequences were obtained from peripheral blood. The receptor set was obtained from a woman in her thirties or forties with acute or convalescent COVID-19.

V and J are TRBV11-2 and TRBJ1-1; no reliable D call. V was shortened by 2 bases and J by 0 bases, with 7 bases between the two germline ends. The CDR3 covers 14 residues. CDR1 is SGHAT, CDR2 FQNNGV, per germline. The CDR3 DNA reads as TGTGCCAGCAGCTTAATATCGGTGAACACTGAAGCTTTCTTT. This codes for CASSLISVNTEAFF.

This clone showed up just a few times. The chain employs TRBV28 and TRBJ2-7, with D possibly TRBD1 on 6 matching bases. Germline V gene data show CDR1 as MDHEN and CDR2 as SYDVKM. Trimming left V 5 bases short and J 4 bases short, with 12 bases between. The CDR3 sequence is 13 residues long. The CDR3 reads CASSRDTIYEQYF. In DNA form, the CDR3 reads TGTGCCAGCAGTAGGGACACCATATACGAGCAGTACTTC.